Listed here is a single T cell receptor beta chain. This clonotype was detected many times. Its specific antigen is unknown. Base quality data are lacking; no much larger clone is found one base away. This entry belongs to a study of spatial heterogeneity in lung cancer (dated by TCRdb to the late 2010s). With regard to the full study: More beta-chain than alpha-chain transcripts were consistently detected, likely reflecting higher beta-chain transcript abundance. In the raw uncorrected reads, each unique combination of TCR and UMI appeared on average more than ten times. In non-small cell lung cancer, the study quantitatively compared TCR alpha and beta repertoires across several tumor regions, matched nontumor lung, and blood. TCR repertoire features were related to nonsynonymous mutation counts determined by whole-exome sequencing of tumor tissue. At surgery, both alpha and beta chains were TCR-sequenced in fewer than 250 tumor regions, about 64 matched nontumor lung samples and a few dozen PBMC samples. What the authors observed across the whole study: Ubiquitous expanded tumor TCRs showed up in blood more often at tumor resection than at routine follow-up. Additional single-cell paired TCR alpha and beta sequencing was considered necessary to confirm, at a functional level, the hypothesis that regional TCRs recognize regional mutations.

Its CDR3 holds 14 amino acids, cysteine through phenylalanine. Only CDR3 DNA remains: 42 bases, in frame from the first base. V sheds 2 bases and J sheds 4 bases, leaving 12 bases between their ends. The germline V gene gives CDR1 as SGHAT and CDR2 as FQNNGV. The label giving this sample's time point can be read as: sample taken at primary tumor resection. Whole RNA extracted from tumor and nontumor lung tissue, or from cryopreserved PBMC samples, was used for TCR sequencing without cell sorting. Donors were approximately 72 patients with early-stage, untreated non-small cell lung cancer from the lung TRACERx cohort. Only patients with enough RNA available from two or more tumor regions were chosen for TCR sequencing. Receptors were amplified or captured by 5' RACE. Sequencing took place on a NextSeq 500. In the TCR library protocol, a unique molecular identifier was attached to each TCR cDNA molecule so that PCR and sequencing errors could be corrected. In the original analysis: TCR identification, UMI-based error correction and CDR3 extraction were all carried out with Decombinator tools. Expanded TCRs were defined as those above a frequency of 2 per 1,000, corresponding to the top 1% of the tumor frequency distribution. Each repertoire was subsampled 100 times to 5,000 TCRs, after which Renyi diversity was computed with the R vegan package. CDR3 similarity networks were constructed using string-kernel similarity of amino acid triplets, with links drawn between CDR3s whose pairwise similarity was above 0.82. The raw public data were reprocessed by TCRdb itself: fastp quality trimming at Q25, MiXCR clonotype calling, in-frame beta chains only. Entries that share a CDR3 protein sequence are merged under the most common genes and DNA. V and J calls and clone size were set by TCRdb, not the authors. The sample table holds 48,000 or so distinct CDR3 sequences, of which roughly 5% were seen once. The leading ten clones occupy around 10% of the sample.

This receptor was taken from a male donor with early-stage non-small cell lung cancer. Sequenced here: PBMCs, sampled at surgery. This chain is built from TRBV11-2 and TRBJ2-7, and possibly TRBD1, on 6 matching bases. CDR3 region: CASSLTPQGYEQYF. The DNA sequence is given as TGTGCCAGCAGCTTAACCCCACAGGGTTACGAGCAGTACTTC.